This T cell receptor beta chain was captured in a study of shared clonotypes between healthy human individuals. V lost 0 bases, J lost 5 bases, and 5 bases stayed unmatched. Germline lookup yields CDR1 SGHRS and CDR2 YFSETQ. The CDR3 is 15 amino acids. Only in-frame clones appear in the TCRdb table, and some are missing; sequencing was by immunoSEQ multiplex PCR. This sample has some 1 million clones; more than 65% occur once, and the top ten carry about 1.5%. Remarks on this clone: Other DNA sequences from this sample encode an identical CDR3 as well.

The receptor's source is a man between 18 and 29 years old in good health. The chain joins TRBV5-1 to TRBJ2-7; TRBD1 matches at 10 bases. The specimen sequenced was memory CD4+ T cells sorted from blood. The sample's subset: CD45RA-negative fraction. The CDR3 DNA sequence: TGCGCCAGCAGCTTGGGCGAGACAGGGGGCAACGAGCAGTACTTC. It codes for CASSLGETGGNEQYF.